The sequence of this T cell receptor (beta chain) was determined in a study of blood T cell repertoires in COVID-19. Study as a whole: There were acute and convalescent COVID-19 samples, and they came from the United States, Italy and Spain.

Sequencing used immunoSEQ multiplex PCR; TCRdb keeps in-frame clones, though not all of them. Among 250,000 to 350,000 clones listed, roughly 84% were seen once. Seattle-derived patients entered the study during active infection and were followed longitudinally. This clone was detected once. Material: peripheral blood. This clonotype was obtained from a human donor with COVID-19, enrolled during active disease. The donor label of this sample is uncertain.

The CDR3 region has the DNA TGTGCCAGTAGTATTCAGGCAGTCCGCAACTATGGCTACACCTTC. Protein product: CASSIQAVRNYGYTF. The genes are TRBV19 and TRBJ1-2; D uncertain. CDR3 length: 15 amino acids. Trimming removed 3 bases from V and 2 bases from J, with 13 bases in between. Per the germline V gene, CDR1 is LNHDA and CDR2 is SQIVND (reference sequence).